Given below is one T cell receptor (beta chain) in context. Antigen unknown. The authors isolated CD4+ T cells after ten to eleven days of culture. The cohort was immunized with two doses of either the BNT162b2 or mRNA-1273 vaccine. All vaccine recipients tested negative for nucleocapsid antibodies and had never contracted SARS-CoV-2 infection. This specimen comes from a study of vaccination effects on CD4 cells after COVID-19. On the study more broadly: Post-vaccine sample collection fell at a median of 72 days after the second dose. It was with approximately 10 IU/ml IL-2 and 8 to 10 ug/ml peptides that around 1.8 million PBMC per well were cultured. Study outcomes and limitations: Within healthy vaccinees, only 1 of 255 vaccine-induced clones displayed cross-reactivity with common cold coronaviruses.

Sequencing was performed with immunoSEQ multiplex PCR; in TCRdb, only in-frame clones are kept and a portion is missing. Among roughly 41,000 clones listed, approximately 70% were seen once. This clonotype originated in a human donor who received a COVID-19 vaccine. Sequencing was performed on CD4+ T cells from PBMCs cultured without peptide, taken after COVID-19 vaccination.

This CDR3 reads CASSVFRDTYGYTF. The CDR3 region has the DNA TGTGCCAGCAGTGTTTTCCGGGACACCTATGGCTACACCTTC. This chain joins TRBV2 and TRBJ1-2; TRBD1 is a possible D gene (6 bases). Trimming pared 4 bases from V and 4 bases from J, leaving 13 bases between. The CDR3 contains 14 residues. CDR1 SNHLY and CDR2 FYNNEI come from the germline V gene.